This paragraph covers one TCR beta chain sequence. Its antigen is unknown. Autoimmune disease history or systemic immunosuppression led to patients being barred. Profiling relied on immunoSEQ multiplex PCR, and the TCRdb table lists in-frame clones only, not all of them. The data show approximately 58,000 clones, about 85% seen once. This entry is derived from a study of OX40 agonist ivuxolimab in advanced cancers. General study results and limits: Both CD4+ and CD8+ T cell populations in blood had undergone clonal expansion by week 6 at 0.1 to 3.0 mg/kg. Some of the lowest clonal expansion was seen in partial responders at 0.1-3.0 mg/kg. Normalized expansion of T-cell clones was also low for some nonresponders.

CDR3 length: 13 amino acids. The V gene's germline CDR1 is SGHNT and CDR2 YENEEA. The V end lost 0 bases, the J end lost 4 bases, and 5 bases lay between the germline ends. This material consisted of CD4+ or CD8+ T cells sorted from blood, taken in a trial of the OX40 agonist ivuxolimab. The genes are TRBV11-3 and TRBJ2-3; the D is unclear. The receptor's source is an adult with an advanced solid tumor such as melanoma, head and neck, liver or kidney cancer. DNA for the CDR3: TGTGCCAGCAGCTTAGAGGCCGCAGATACGCAGTATTTT. This sequence encodes CASSLEAADTQYF. The full variable domain, completed using reference TRBV11-3 and TRBJ2-3, is EAGVVQSPRYKIIEKKQPVAFWCNPISGHNTLYWYLQNLGQGPELLIRYENEEAVDDSQLPKDRFSAERLKGVDSTLKIQPAELGDSAVYLCASSLEAADTQYFGPGTRLTVL.